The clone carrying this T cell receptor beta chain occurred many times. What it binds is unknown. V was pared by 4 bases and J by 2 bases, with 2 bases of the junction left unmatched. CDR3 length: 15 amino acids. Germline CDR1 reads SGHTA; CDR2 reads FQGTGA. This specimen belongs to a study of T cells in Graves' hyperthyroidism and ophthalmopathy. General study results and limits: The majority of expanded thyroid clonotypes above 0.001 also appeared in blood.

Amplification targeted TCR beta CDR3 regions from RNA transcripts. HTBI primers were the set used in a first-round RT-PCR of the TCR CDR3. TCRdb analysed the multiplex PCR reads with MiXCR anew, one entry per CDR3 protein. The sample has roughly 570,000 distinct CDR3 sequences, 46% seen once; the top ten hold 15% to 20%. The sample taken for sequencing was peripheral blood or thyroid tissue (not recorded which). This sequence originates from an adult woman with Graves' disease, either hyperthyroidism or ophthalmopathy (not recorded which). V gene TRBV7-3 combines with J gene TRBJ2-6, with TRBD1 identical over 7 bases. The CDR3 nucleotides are TGTGCCAGCAGCTCTACAGGGGCTGGGGCCAACGTCCTGACTTTC. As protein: CASSSTGAGANVLTF.